These 31 T cell receptor beta chains came from one sample sequenced in a study of OX40 agonist ivuxolimab in advanced cancers. The repertoire was sequenced with immunoSEQ multiplex PCR; TCRdb's copy has only in-frame clones and lacks some. The table includes about 71,000 clones, over 80% detected once. Sequenced material: CD4+ or CD8+ T cells sorted from blood, taken in a trial of the OX40 agonist ivuxolimab. Source of these receptors: an adult with an advanced solid tumor such as melanoma, head and neck, liver or kidney cancer.

This clone was observed a few times. The chain has TRBV19 and TRBJ1-2; 9 nucleotides match TRBD1. Unmatched junction bases numbered 3, after V lost 5 bases and J lost 5 bases. CDR3 length: 13 residues. CDR1 LNHDA and CDR2 SQIVND come from the germline V gene (reference sequence). The CDR3, as DNA: TGTGCCAGTAGTTGGACAGGGGCTTATGGCTACACCTTC. As protein: CASSWTGAYGYTF.

The genes are TRBV7-9 and TRBJ2-7; 7 bases are shared with TRBD1. This CDR3 has 13 amino acids. After removal of 8 bases from V and 1 base from J, the junction contained 5 bases not matched to a gene. Germline-derived CDR1 and CDR2 are SEHNR and FQNEAQ (reference sequence). The chain's CDR3 is CASRDSLSYEQYF. Here the CDR3 DNA reads TGTGCCAGCCGGGACAGTCTATCCTACGAGCAGTACTTC. Together with reference TRBV7-9 and TRBJ2-7, the CDR3 gives the full variable domain: DTGVSQNPRHKITKRGQNVTFRCDPISEHNRLYWYRQTLGQGPEFLTYFQNEAQLEKSRLLSDRFSAERPKGSFSTLEIQRTEQGDSAMYLCASRDSLSYEQYFGPGTRLTVT.

The chain recombines TRBV6-1 with TRBJ1-5, with D tentatively TRBD1 (5 bases). The CDR3 loop spans 14 amino acids. Trimming took 1 base from V and 7 from J, leaving 11 bases between them. Germline values: CDR1 MNHNS, CDR2 SASEGT. The CDR3 loop is CASSEVAGRQPQHF. CDR3 in DNA: TGTGCCAGCAGTGAAGTGGCAGGGCGGCAGCCCCAGCATTTT.

This sequence joins TRBV18 and TRBJ2-5; D call uncertain. Germline V CDR1 and CDR2: KGHSH, LQKENI. This CDR3 has 11 residues. V was pared by 6 bases and J by 5 bases, with 7 bases between. The CDR3 protein is CASSPSETQYF. In DNA, the CDR3 is TGTGCCAGCTCCCCATCGGAGACCCAGTACTTC.

V is TRBV5-1 and J is TRBJ2-1, with 8 positions matching TRBD1. V was pared by 7 bases and J by 1 base, with 13 bases of the junction left unmatched. CDR3 length: 17 amino acids. The germline V gene encodes CDR1 SGHRS and CDR2 YFSETQ. The CDR3 DNA sequence: TGCGCCAGCTACCCAGGGGACAGGTTAGAGTCCTACAATGAGCAGTTCTTC. Translated: CASYPGDRLESYNEQFF.

The CDR3 DNA sequence: TGTGCCAGCAGCGTAGGACTAGCGGGTCTAGATACGCAGTATTTT. Protein product: CASSVGLAGLDTQYF. This rearrangement joins TRBV9 to TRBJ2-3; 10 positions agree with TRBD2. This CDR3 has 15 residues. V trimming: 0 bases; J trimming: 5 bases; junction bases outside the gene matches: 3. Germline CDR1 is SGDLS and CDR2 is YYNGEE.

The V call is TRBV5-6, the J call TRBJ2-7; 9 positions agree with TRBD2. V dropped 4 bases and J dropped 2; count of bases not matched to a gene: 13. The CDR3 spans 17 residues. CDR1 and CDR2 from the germline V gene are SGHDT and YYEEEE. The CDR3 sequence is CASSPLIGREGPYEQYF. CDR3 coding DNA: TGTGCCAGCAGCCCCCTCATAGGGCGGGAGGGCCCCTACGAGCAGTACTTC.

V and J are TRBV7-9 and TRBJ2-7, with 9 positions matching TRBD1. CDR3 length equals 14 residues. The V segment lost 3 bases and the J segment 3 bases; nucleotides outside the gene matches: 3. The germline V gene has CDR1 SEHNR and CDR2 FQNEAQ (reference sequence). CDR3 bases: TGTGCCAGCAGCTTCGACAGGGGGGGCTACGAGCAGTACTTC. This gives the protein CASSFDRGGYEQYF.

The chain joins TRBV28 to TRBJ2-1, with unresolved D. Germline V gene lookup returns CDR1 MDHEN and CDR2 SYDVKM. Trimming cost V 2 bases and J 0 bases, with 5 bases left between them. This CDR3 contains 14 residues. The DNA of the CDR3 is TGTGCCAGCAGTTTAAGGGTCTCCTACAATGAGCAGTTCTTC. This sequence encodes CASSLRVSYNEQFF.

A few counts support this clone. This chain uses TRBV4-2 with TRBJ1-1; TRBD1 matches 7 bases. This CDR3 comprises 14 residues. Germline CDR1 LGHNA, CDR2 YNFKEQ. V lost 3 bases and J lost 7; bases outside the gene matches: 8. The CDR3 here is CASSHLGTADEAFF. The CDR3 DNA reads TGTGCCAGCAGCCATTTAGGGACAGCGGATGAAGCTTTCTTT.

This clone was detected once. J is TRBJ2-5 and V is TRBV27; possible D gene TRBD1, 5 bases. Germline V lookup: CDR1 MNHEY, CDR2 SMNVEV (reference sequence). The CDR3 has 12 amino acids. V lost 4 bases, J lost 7 bases, and 10 bases lay in between. CDR3 sequence: CASSSDQGTQYF. CDR3 sequence (DNA): TGTGCCAGCAGTTCCGACCAGGGGACCCAGTACTTC.

This clone was seen just once. V is TRBV19 and J is TRBJ2-1, with a possible D match to TRBD1 (5 bases). CDR1 LNHDA and CDR2 SQIVND come from the germline V gene (reference sequence). Trimming took off 2 bases at V and 5 bases at J, with 10 bases between the two ends. This CDR3 has 14 amino acids. CDR3 amino acids: CASSIQGWHNEQFF. The CDR3 DNA follows: TGTGCCAGTAGTATACAGGGATGGCACAATGAGCAGTTCTTC.

The genes are TRBV27 and TRBJ1-1; 8 bases are shared with TRBD1. Germline loops: CDR1 MNHEY, CDR2 SMNVEV (reference sequence). This CDR3 has 16 residues. Unmatched junction bases numbered 10, after V lost 6 bases and J lost 1 base. CDR3 residues: CASSPLTGASNTEAFF. The CDR3 bases are TGTGCCAGCAGCCCCCTGACAGGGGCATCGAACACTGAAGCTTTCTTT.

The rearrangement links TRBV10-2 to TRBJ2-2, with TRBD2 identical over 8 bases. The CDR3 length is 17 residues. The ends lost 0 bases at V and 7 bases at J; junction bases unmatched: 10. CDR1 and CDR2 from the germline V gene are WSHSY and SAAADI. Here the CDR3 DNA reads TGCGCCAGCAGTGAGTCGGTTAGCGGGAAGTTCGACGGGGAGCTGTTTTTT. Protein sequence: CASSESVSGKFDGELFF.

The chain is built from TRBV6-5 and TRBJ1-1, with D maybe TRBD1 (6 bases). The V end lost 2 bases, the J end lost 0 bases, and 7 bases lay between the germline ends. In germline, CDR1 is MNHEY, CDR2 SVGAGI. CDR3 length: 14 amino acids. The CDR3 DNA reads as TGTGCCAGCAGTTACGGGGGGCTGAACACTGAAGCTTTCTTT. Protein product: CASSYGGLNTEAFF.

The rearrangement uses TRBV28 and TRBJ1-5; 7 nucleotides line up with TRBD1. In germline, CDR1 is MDHEN, CDR2 SYDVKM. V dropped 2 bases and J dropped 7; count of bases not matched to a gene: 5. The CDR3 extends over 14 amino acids. CDR3 nucleotide sequence: TGTGCCAGCAGTTTAGAAGGACAGGTCCAGCCCCAGCATTTT. It translates to CASSLEGQVQPQHF.

The rearrangement links TRBV4-3 to TRBJ2-5; perhaps TRBD2 as D (7 bases). Germline lookup yields CDR1 LGHNA and CDR2 YSLEER. This CDR3 has 15 amino acids. Trimming stripped 4 bases from V and 5 bases from J, with 17 bases between. In DNA form, the CDR3 reads TGCGCCAGCAGCCGCCTAACGGGGGGCTCGGAGACCCAGTACTTC. Translated, it gives CASSRLTGGSETQYF.

This clone was seen only once. CDR3: CASSVEGTGGEAFF. CDR3 nucleotides: TGTGCCAGCAGCGTAGAAGGGACGGGAGGTGAAGCTTTCTTT. The V and J genes are TRBV9 and TRBJ1-1; possible D gene TRBD1, 5 bases. Germline V gene lookup returns CDR1 SGDLS and CDR2 YYNGEE. This CDR3 spans 14 amino acids. Trimming stripped 0 bases from V and 7 bases from J, with 13 bases between.

This chain joins TRBV7-6 and TRBJ2-7; tentative D call: TRBD1 (6 bases). In germline, CDR1 is SGHVS, CDR2 FNYEAQ. V lost 5 bases to trimming and J lost 3 bases, with 14 bases between them. This CDR3 comprises 14 residues. CDR3: CASSPRGHGYEQYF. The CDR3, as DNA: TGTGCCAGCAGCCCCAGGGGTCACGGCTACGAGCAGTACTTC. Using reference TRBV7-6 and TRBJ2-7 for the parts outside the CDR3, the full variable domain is GAGVSQSPRYKVTKRGQDVALRCDPISGHVSLYWYRQALGQGPEFLTYFNYEAQQDKSGLPNDRFSAERPEGSISTLTIQRTEQRDSAMYRCASSPRGHGYEQYFGPGTRLTVT.

The chain recombines TRBV5-6 with TRBJ1-1; D is perhaps TRBD1 (5 bases). The CDR3 is made up of 12 amino acids. V lost 2 bases, J lost 7 bases, and 9 bases lay in between. Germline CDR1 is SGHDT and CDR2 is YYEEEE. In nucleotides, the CDR3 is TGTGCCAGCAGCTTCTCGACAGTTGAAGCTTTCTTT. Its translation: CASSFSTVEAFF.

The V call is TRBV7-6, the J call TRBJ2-7; tentatively, D is TRBD1 or TRBD2 (5 bases each). V was shortened by 1 base and J by 1 base, with 14 bases between the two germline ends. CDR1 and CDR2 from the germline V gene are SGHVS and FNYEAQ. The CDR3 is 16 amino acids. CDR3 amino acids: CASSLDKGSASYEQYF. The CDR3 DNA reads as TGTGCCAGCAGCTTAGATAAGGGGAGCGCTTCCTACGAGCAGTACTTC.

The chain carries TRBV27 and TRBJ2-2; possible D gene TRBD1, 5 bases. Trimming stripped 3 bases from V and 1 base from J, with 15 bases between. The CDR3 loop spans 17 amino acids. Germline V gives CDR1 MNHEY, CDR2 SMNVEV (reference sequence). DNA of the CDR3: TGTGCCAGCAGTTTTTCTTTCGGACACCAGAACACCGGGGAGCTGTTTTTT. Translation: CASSFSFGHQNTGELFF.

This sequence joins TRBV18 and TRBJ2-7; 8 bases agree with TRBD2. The CDR3 has 15 residues. In germline, CDR1 is KGHSH, CDR2 LQKENI. After removal of 3 bases from V and 2 bases from J, the junction contained 6 bases not matched to a gene. Here the CDR3 reads CASSPEQRETYEQYF. CDR3 DNA sequence: TGTGCCAGCTCACCTGAGCAGCGGGAGACCTACGAGCAGTACTTC.

The genes are TRBV18 and TRBJ1-1; D is undetermined. The germline CDR1 and CDR2 sequences are KGHSH and LQKENI. V was clipped by 4 bases and J by 8 bases, with 8 bases between them. The CDR3 runs to 11 residues. CDR3 coding DNA: TGTGCCAGCTCACGGGCTACGGAAGCTTTCTTT. Translating gives CASSRATEAFF.

The rearrangement links TRBV7-9 to TRBJ2-1; unclear D gene. Germline V gene lookup returns CDR1 SEHNR and CDR2 FQNEAQ (reference sequence). Trimming stripped 5 bases from V and 4 bases from J, with 3 bases between. The length of the CDR3 is 11 residues. The CDR3 coding sequence is TGTGCCAGCAGCGCATACAATGAGCAGTTCTTC. Amino acids: CASSAYNEQFF.

The chain uses TRBV27 and TRBJ1-4; 10 bases are a match to TRBD1. The CDR3 runs 16 residues. The germline CDR1 and CDR2 sequences are MNHEY and SMNVEV (reference sequence). The V segment lost 5 bases and the J segment 7 bases; nucleotides outside the gene matches: 10. CDR3: CASSVSSGDRGEKLFF. The CDR3 bases are TGTGCCAGCAGTGTCAGTTCAGGGGACAGGGGTGAAAAACTGTTTTTT.

V and J are TRBV5-6 and TRBJ2-1, with D hard to call. The CDR3 consists of 15 residues. Germline V lookup: CDR1 SGHDT, CDR2 YYEEEE. The ends were cut back, 0 bases at V and 4 bases at J, with 11 bases in the middle. The CDR3 DNA reads TGTGCCAGCAGCTTGGCGCCCAACCTTTACAATGAGCAGTTCTTC. Translated, it gives CASSLAPNLYNEQFF.

The chain combines TRBV6-1 with TRBJ1-4; TRBD1 is a possible D gene (5 bases). Germline CDR1 reads MNHNS; CDR2 reads SASEGT. Trimming took off 10 bases at V and 0 bases at J, with 15 bases between the two ends. The CDR3 contains 15 residues. CDR3 sequence (DNA): TGTGCCACCCACGAGAGGGGAGCAACTAATGAAAAACTGTTTTTT. Protein sequence: CATHERGATNEKLFF.

In this sample, this clone turned up once. This sequence joins TRBV10-2 and TRBJ2-7, with 11 bases matching TRBD1. The CDR3 is made up of 14 amino acids. V was clipped by 4 bases and J by 6 bases; unmatched bases: 5. Germline assignment: CDR1 WSHSY and CDR2 SAAADI. CDR3 nucleotides: TGCGCCAGCAGTGGGACAGGGGGCGAATTCGAGCAGTACTTC. Its translation is CASSGTGGEFEQYF.

The V and J genes are TRBV19 and TRBJ2-5, with 7 bases fitting TRBD2. V shed 2 bases, J shed 3 bases, and the junction held 9 bases outside the gene matches. This CDR3 spans 16 amino acids. In germline, CDR1 is LNHDA, CDR2 SQIVND (reference sequence). The CDR3 here is CASSIPLFREEETQYF. Written as DNA, the CDR3 is TGTGCCAGTAGTATACCCCTTTTTCGGGAGGAAGAGACCCAGTACTTC.

CDR3 region: CASSQPGTQNTEAFF. The CDR3 coding sequence is TGTGCCAGCAGCCAACCCGGGACACAGAACACTGAAGCTTTCTTT. The chain recombines TRBV16 with TRBJ1-1, with D possibly TRBD1 on 6 matching bases. Germline V gene sequence: CDR1 KGHSY, CDR2 FQNENV. This CDR3 spans 15 amino acids. V was trimmed by 2 bases and J by 1 base, leaving 11 bases between them.